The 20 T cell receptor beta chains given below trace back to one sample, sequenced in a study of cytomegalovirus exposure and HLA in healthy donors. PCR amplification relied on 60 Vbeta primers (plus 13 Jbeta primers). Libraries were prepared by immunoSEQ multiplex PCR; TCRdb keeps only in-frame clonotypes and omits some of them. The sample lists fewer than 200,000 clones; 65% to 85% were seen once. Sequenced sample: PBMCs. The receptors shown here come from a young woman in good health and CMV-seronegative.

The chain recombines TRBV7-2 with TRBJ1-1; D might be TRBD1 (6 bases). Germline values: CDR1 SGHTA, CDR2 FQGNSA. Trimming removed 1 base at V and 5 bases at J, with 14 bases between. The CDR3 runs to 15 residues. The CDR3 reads CASSLGRRQGTEAFF. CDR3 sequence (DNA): TGTGCCAGCAGCTTAGGCCGCAGGCAGGGGACTGAAGCTTTCTTT.

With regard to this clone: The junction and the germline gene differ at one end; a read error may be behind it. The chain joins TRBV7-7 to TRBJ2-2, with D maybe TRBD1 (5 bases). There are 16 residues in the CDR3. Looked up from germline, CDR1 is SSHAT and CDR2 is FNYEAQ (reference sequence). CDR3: CASSLSGPPTTGELFF. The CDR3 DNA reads TGTGCTAGCAGCTTATCAGGGCCCCCCACCACCGGGGAGCTGTTTTTT.

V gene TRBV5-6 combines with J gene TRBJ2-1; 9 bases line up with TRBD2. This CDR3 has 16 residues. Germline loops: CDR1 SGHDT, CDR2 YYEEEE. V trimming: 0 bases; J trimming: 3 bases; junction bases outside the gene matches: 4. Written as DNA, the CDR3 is TGTGCCAGCAGCTTGGTGACTAGCGGAGTCTACAATGAGCAGTTCTTC. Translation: CASSLVTSGVYNEQFF.

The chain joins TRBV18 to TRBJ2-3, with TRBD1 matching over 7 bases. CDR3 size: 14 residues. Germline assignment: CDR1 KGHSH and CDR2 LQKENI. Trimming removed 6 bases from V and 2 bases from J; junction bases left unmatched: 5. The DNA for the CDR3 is TGTGCCAGCTCGCGCACAGGGGTCACAGATACGCAGTATTTT. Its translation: CASSRTGVTDTQYF.

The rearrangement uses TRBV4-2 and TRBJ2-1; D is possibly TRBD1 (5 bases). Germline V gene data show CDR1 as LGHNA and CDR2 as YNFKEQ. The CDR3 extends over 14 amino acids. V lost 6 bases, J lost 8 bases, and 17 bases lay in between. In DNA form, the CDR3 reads TGTGCCAGCAGGGCCTTCGACCTAGGGGATGAGCAGTTCTTC. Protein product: CASRAFDLGDEQFF.

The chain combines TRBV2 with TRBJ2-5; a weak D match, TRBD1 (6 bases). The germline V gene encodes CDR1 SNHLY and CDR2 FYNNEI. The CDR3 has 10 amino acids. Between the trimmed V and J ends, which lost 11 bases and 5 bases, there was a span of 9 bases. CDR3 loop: CACRGETQYF. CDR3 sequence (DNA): TGTGCCTGTAGGGGGGAGACCCAGTACTTC.

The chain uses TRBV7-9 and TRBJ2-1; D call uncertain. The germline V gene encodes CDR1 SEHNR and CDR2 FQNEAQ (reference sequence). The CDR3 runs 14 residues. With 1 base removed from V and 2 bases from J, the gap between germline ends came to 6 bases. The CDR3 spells CASSLVSTYNEQFF. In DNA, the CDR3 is TGTGCCAGCAGCTTAGTATCTACCTACAATGAGCAGTTCTTC.

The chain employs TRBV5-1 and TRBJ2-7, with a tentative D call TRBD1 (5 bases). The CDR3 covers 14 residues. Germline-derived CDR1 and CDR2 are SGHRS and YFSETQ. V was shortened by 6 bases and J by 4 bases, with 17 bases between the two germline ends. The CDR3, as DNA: TGCGCCAGCACTACTGACTCGACAGCTTACGAGCAGTACTTC. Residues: CASTTDSTAYEQYF.

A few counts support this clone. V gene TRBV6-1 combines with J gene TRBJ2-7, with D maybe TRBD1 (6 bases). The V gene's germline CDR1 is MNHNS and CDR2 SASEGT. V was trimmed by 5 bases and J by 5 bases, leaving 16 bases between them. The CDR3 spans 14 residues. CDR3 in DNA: TGTGCCAGCAGTATGTCAGGGGAAGGCCACGAGCAGTACTTC. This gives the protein CASSMSGEGHEQYF.

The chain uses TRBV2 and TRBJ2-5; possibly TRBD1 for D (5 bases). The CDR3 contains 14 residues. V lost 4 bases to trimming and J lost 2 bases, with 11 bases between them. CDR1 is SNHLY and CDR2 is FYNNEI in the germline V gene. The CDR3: CASSGVRAQETQYF. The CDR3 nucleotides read TGTGCCAGCAGTGGGGTCAGGGCGCAAGAGACCCAGTACTTC.

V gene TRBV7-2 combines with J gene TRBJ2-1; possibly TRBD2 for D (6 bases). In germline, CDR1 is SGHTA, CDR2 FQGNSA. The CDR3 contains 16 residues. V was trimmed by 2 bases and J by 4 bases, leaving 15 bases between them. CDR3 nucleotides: TGTGCCAGCAGCTTAAGTCCTTGGGGGGTATACAATGAGCAGTTCTTC. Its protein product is CASSLSPWGVYNEQFF.

The CDR3 DNA reads as TGCGCCAGCAGTCCTCCGGGACAGGGGTCCTATAGCAATCAGCCCCAGCATTTT. As protein: CASSPPGQGSYSNQPQHF. V usage is TRBV10-2 and J usage is TRBJ1-5; 10 positions agree with TRBD1. The CDR3 length is 18 residues. Per the germline V gene, CDR1 is WSHSY and CDR2 is SAAADI. V was pared by 5 bases and J by 0 bases, with 10 bases of the junction left unmatched.

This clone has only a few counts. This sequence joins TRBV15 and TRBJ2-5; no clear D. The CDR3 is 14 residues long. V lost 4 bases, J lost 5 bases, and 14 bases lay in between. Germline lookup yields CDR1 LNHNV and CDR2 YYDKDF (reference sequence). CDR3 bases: TGTGCCACCAGCACCCCGACACGGCCGGAGACCCAGTACTTC. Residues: CATSTPTRPETQYF.

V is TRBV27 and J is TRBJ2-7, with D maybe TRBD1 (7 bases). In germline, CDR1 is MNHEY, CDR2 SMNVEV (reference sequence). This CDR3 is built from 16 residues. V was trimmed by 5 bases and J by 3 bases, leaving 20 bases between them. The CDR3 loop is CASSTPMEGASYEQYF. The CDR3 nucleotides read TGTGCCAGCAGTACGCCCATGGAGGGGGCGAGCTACGAGCAGTACTTC.

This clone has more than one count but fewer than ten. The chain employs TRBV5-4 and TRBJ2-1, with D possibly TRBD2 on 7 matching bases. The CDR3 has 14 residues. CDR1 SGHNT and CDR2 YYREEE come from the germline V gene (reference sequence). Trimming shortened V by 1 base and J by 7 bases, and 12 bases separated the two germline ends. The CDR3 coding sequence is TGTGCCAGCAGCTTGTTCGAGGGGGGGAATGAGCAGTTCTTC. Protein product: CASSLFEGGNEQFF.

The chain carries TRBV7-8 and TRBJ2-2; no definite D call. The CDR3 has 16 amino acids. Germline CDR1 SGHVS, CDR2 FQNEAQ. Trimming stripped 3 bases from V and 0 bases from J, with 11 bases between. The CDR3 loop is CASSFYPPANTGELFF. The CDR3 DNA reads TGTGCCAGCAGCTTTTATCCCCCGGCGAACACCGGGGAGCTGTTTTTT.

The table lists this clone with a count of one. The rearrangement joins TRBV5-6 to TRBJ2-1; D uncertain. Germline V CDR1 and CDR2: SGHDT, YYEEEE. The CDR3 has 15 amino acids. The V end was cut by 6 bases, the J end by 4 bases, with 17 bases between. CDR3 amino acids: CASTKLPLPYNEQFF. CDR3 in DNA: TGTGCCAGCACCAAACTGCCACTACCGTACAATGAGCAGTTCTTC.

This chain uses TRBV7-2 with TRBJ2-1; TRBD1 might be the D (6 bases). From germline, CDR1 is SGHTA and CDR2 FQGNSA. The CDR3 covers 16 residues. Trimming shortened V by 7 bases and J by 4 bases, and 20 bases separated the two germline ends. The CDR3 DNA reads TGTGCCAGCACCCAATCTCGCGGACAGCGTTACAATGAGCAGTTCTTC. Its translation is CASTQSRGQRYNEQFF. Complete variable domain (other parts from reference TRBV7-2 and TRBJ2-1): GAGVSQSPSNKVTEKGKDVELRCDPISGHTALYWYRQSLGQGLEFLIYFQGNSAPDKSGLPSDRFSAERTGGSVSTLTIQRTQQEDSAVYLCASTQSRGQRYNEQFFGPGTRLTVL.

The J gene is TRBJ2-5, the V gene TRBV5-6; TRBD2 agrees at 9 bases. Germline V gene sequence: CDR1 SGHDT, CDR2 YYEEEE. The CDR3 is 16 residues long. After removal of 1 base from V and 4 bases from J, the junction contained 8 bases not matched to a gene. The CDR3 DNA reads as TGTGCCAGCAGCTTGTTGTTAGCGGGAGTGGGAGAGACCCAGTACTTC. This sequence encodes CASSLLLAGVGETQYF.

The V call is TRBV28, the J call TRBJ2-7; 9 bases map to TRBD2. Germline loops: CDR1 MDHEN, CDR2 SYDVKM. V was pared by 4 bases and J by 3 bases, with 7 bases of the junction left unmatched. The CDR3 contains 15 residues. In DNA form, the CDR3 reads TGTGCCAGCAGTTCAGGGACTAGCTCCCGCTACGAGCAGTACTTC. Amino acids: CASSSGTSSRYEQYF.